Listed below are T cell receptor beta chains from one sample, sequenced in a study of CD8 T cells in Susac syndrome. TCRdb recomputed calls from the immunoSEQ multiplex PCR reads with MiXCR, one row per CDR3 protein. The top ten clones hold approximately 0.27% of a sample with some 150,000 distinct CDR3 sequences, 90% to 95% of them seen once. The source material was CD8+ T cells from PBMCs. These receptors came from a human donor in good health. The CDR3 runs from the conserved cysteine through the conserved F or W. D genes are given only for firm matches. Not all rows give a size; the values are once, few, many and, for expanded clones, a class.

CASSPWTRMTTGAEAFF | TGTGCCAGCAGCCCGTGGACACGGATGACAACCGGAGCTGAAGCTTTCTTT | TRBJ1-1 | - | TRBV9 | -
CASSGQYSSYEQYF | TGTGCCAGCAGCGGACAGTATAGCTCCTACGAGCAGTACTTC | TRBJ2-7 | - | TRBV25-1 | -
CASNLGSTGENQPQHF | TGTGCCAGCAATCTTGGCAGTACAGGCGAAAATCAGCCCCAGCATTTT | TRBJ1-5 | - | TRBV4-2 | -
CASSYGGAEAFF | TGTGCCAGCAGTTACGGGGGGGCTGAAGCTTTCTTT | TRBJ1-1 | - | TRBV6-2/TRBV6-3 | -
CASSSYLSSYNEQFF | TGTGCCAGCAGCAGTTATTTAAGCTCCTACAATGAGCAGTTCTTC | TRBJ2-1 | - | TRBV27 | -
CASSVRGLDTIYF | TGTGCCAGCAGTGTCAGGGGGCTGGACACCATATATTTT | TRBJ1-3 | TRBD1 | TRBV6-6 | -
CASSQERAVRSGRNQETQYF | TGCGCCAGCAGCCAAGAAAGGGCCGTGAGGAGCGGGAGGAACCAAGAGACCCAGTACTTC | TRBJ2-5 | TRBD2 | TRBV4-3 | -
CASSLGAGDTQYF | TGTGCCAGCAGCTTGGGGGCAGGGGATACGCAGTATTTT | TRBJ2-3 | - | TRBV5-6 | -
CASSFTAVPTEQYF | TGTGCCAGCAGTTTTACGGCTGTTCCTACCGAGCAGTACTTC | TRBJ2-7 | - | TRBV12-3/TRBV12-4 | -
CASSVRTGELFF | TGTGCCAGCAGCGTCCGCACCGGGGAGCTGTTTTTT | TRBJ2-2 | - | TRBV9 | -
CSANRETYEQFF | TGCAGTGCTAATCGGGAGACGTATGAGCAGTTCTTC | TRBJ2-1 | - | TRBV20-1 | once
CASSVGSRGDEQFF | TGTGCCAGCAGCGTCGGATCCAGGGGAGATGAGCAGTTCTTC | TRBJ2-1 | - | TRBV9 | -
CASSGWSSYEQYF | TGTGCCAGTTCCGGATGGAGCTCCTACGAGCAGTACTTC | TRBJ2-7 | - | TRBV3-1 | -
CASGQYGTPLGGYTF | TGTGCCAGCGGACAGTACGGGACACCCCTGGGAGGCTACACCTTC | TRBJ1-2 | - | TRBV27 | -
CASSQDDFGETQYF | TGCGCCAGCAGCCAAGACGACTTCGGGGAGACCCAGTACTTC | TRBJ2-5 | - | TRBV4-3 | -
CASSLARGANEKLFF | TGTGCCAGCAGCTTAGCTCGGGGGGCTAATGAAAAACTGTTTTTT | TRBJ1-4 | - | TRBV7-9 | -
CSARERQVDTQYF | TGCAGTGCTAGAGAACGGCAGGTCGATACGCAGTATTTT | TRBJ2-3 | - | TRBV20-1 | once
CSVRQDPYGYTF | TGCAGCGTTCGACAGGACCCCTATGGCTACACCTTC | TRBJ1-2 | - | TRBV29-1 | -
CSARESGQPQHF | TGCAGTGCTAGGGAAAGCGGTCAGCCCCAGCATTTT | TRBJ1-5 | - | TRBV20-1 | -
CASSQEEAVAYNEQFF | TGCGCCAGCAGCCAAGAAGAAGCTGTCGCCTACAATGAGCAGTTCTTC | TRBJ2-1 | - | TRBV4-3 | -
CASSPSSGRVETQYF | TGTGCCAGCAGTCCTTCAAGCGGGAGGGTCGAGACCCAGTACTTC | TRBJ2-5 | TRBD2 | TRBV6-4 | -
CASSNRDITYEQYF | TGTGCCAGCAGCAACCGGGACATAACCTACGAGCAGTACTTC | TRBJ2-7 | - | TRBV7-2 | -
CASSVGQAGDFTQYF | TGTGCCAGCAGCGTAGGGCAAGCGGGAGATTTTACGCAGTATTTT | TRBJ2-3 | TRBD2 | TRBV9 | -
CASTRTGRDYEQYF | TGTGCCAGCACTCGGACAGGGAGAGACTACGAGCAGTACTTC | TRBJ2-7 | TRBD1 | TRBV6-1 | -
CASSGAGGQGYEQYF | TGTGCCAGCAGCGGAGCGGGGGGACAGGGCTACGAGCAGTACTTC | TRBJ2-7 | - | TRBV9 | -
CASSTRGYFDEQYF | TGTGCCAGCAGCACCCGTGGGTATTTTGACGAGCAGTACTTC | TRBJ2-7 | - | TRBV28 | once
CASSQDLLAASGYTDTQYF | TGTGCCAGCAGCCAAGATCTTTTGGCGGCTAGCGGATACACAGATACGCAGTATTTT | TRBJ2-3 | TRBD2 | TRBV3-1 | -
CASSQIPFGQYTGELFF | TGTGCCAGCAGCCAAATTCCGTTCGGACAGTACACCGGGGAGCTGTTTTTT | TRBJ2-2 | - | TRBV3-1 | -
CASSPTTGNSYEQYF | TGTGCCAGCAGCCCGACGACAGGGAATTCCTACGAGCAGTACTTC | TRBJ2-7 | TRBD1 | TRBV3-1 | once
CASSLNFHEQYF | TGTGCCAGCAGTTTAAACTTCCACGAGCAGTACTTC | TRBJ2-7 | - | TRBV27 | -
CSAPRPNTEAFF | TGCAGCGCCCCTCGGCCGAACACTGAAGCTTTCTTT | TRBJ1-1 | - | TRBV29-1 | -
CASSLSSGLEAFF | TGCGCCAGCAGCCTATCCTCTGGCCTTGAAGCTTTCTTT | TRBJ1-1 | - | TRBV4-1 | -
CASSQGFEQYF | TGTGCCAGCAGTCAGGGTTTCGAGCAGTACTTC | TRBJ2-7 | - | TRBV27 | -
CASSTKGGRETQYF | TGTGCCAGCAGCACAAAGGGGGGTCGGGAGACCCAGTACTTC | TRBJ2-5 | - | TRBV7-8 | -
CASAEGVDEQFF | TGTGCCAGCGCAGAAGGAGTGGATGAGCAGTTCTTC | TRBJ2-1 | - | TRBV7-8 | -
CATSRWTGANEQFF | TGTGCCACCAGCAGGTGGACAGGGGCCAATGAGCAGTTCTTC | TRBJ2-1 | TRBD1 | TRBV15 | -
CASSTGTGGPYEQYF | TGTGCCAGCAGCACGGGGACGGGAGGGCCATACGAGCAGTACTTC | TRBJ2-7 | TRBD2 | TRBV12-3/TRBV12-4 | -
CSVVFRLYGYTF | TGCAGCGTTGTTTTCCGCTTATATGGCTACACCTTC | TRBJ1-2 | - | TRBV29-1 | -
CASSHTSVNTGELFF | TGCGCCAGCAGCCATACTAGCGTGAATACCGGGGAGCTGTTTTTT | TRBJ2-2 | TRBD2 | TRBV4-3 | -
CASRRHRDRGPYEQYF | TGTGCCAGCAGACGCCACCGGGACAGGGGACCGTACGAGCAGTACTTC | TRBJ2-7 | TRBD1 | TRBV28 | -
CATRARDNGELFF | TGTGCCACCAGGGCCCGGGACAACGGGGAGCTGTTTTTT | TRBJ2-2 | - | TRBV15 | -
CASSSLVGRALDEQFF | TGTGCCAGCAGTTCCCTTGTCGGGAGGGCCCTGGATGAGCAGTTCTTC | TRBJ2-1 | TRBD2 | TRBV27 | once
CASSIHPGPRTVTYNEQFF | TGTGCCAGTAGTATACACCCAGGCCCACGGACAGTCACCTACAATGAGCAGTTCTTC | TRBJ2-1 | - | TRBV19 | -
CASSPRTEAFF | TGTGCCAGCAGTCCGCGCACTGAAGCTTTCTTT | TRBJ1-1 | - | TRBV28 | -
CAINRGGNQPQHF | TGTGCCATCAACAGGGGCGGCAATCAGCCCCAGCATTTT | TRBJ1-5 | TRBD1 | TRBV28 | -
CSVEVGGLGEQYF | TGCAGCGTCGAGGTGGGGGGTTTGGGCGAGCAGTACTTC | TRBJ2-7 | - | TRBV29-1 | few
CASSLARGLTSGPSYEQYF | TGTGCCAGCAGCTTAGCGCGAGGGCTTACTAGCGGGCCCTCCTACGAGCAGTACTTC | TRBJ2-7 | TRBD2 | TRBV7-2 | once
CASRLFVGQGADEQFF | TGTGCCAGCAGACTCTTCGTGGGACAGGGGGCGGATGAGCAGTTCTTC | TRBJ2-1 | TRBD1 | TRBV7-9 | -
CASGPTYEQYF | TGTGCCAGCGGTCCTACATACGAGCAGTACTTC | TRBJ2-7 | - | TRBV27 | few
CASGKTGVETQYF | TGTGCCAGCGGGAAGACAGGCGTAGAGACCCAGTACTTC | TRBJ2-5 | - | TRBV3-1 | once
CSARARDRGIHEQYF | TGCAGTGCTAGAGCCCGGGACAGGGGAATCCACGAGCAGTACTTC | TRBJ2-7 | TRBD1 | TRBV20-1 | -
CASSQLSGNQPQHF | TGTGCCAGCAGCCAATTGTCCGGCAATCAGCCCCAGCATTTT | TRBJ1-5 | - | TRBV16 | -
CASSPWTSPVTDTQYF | TGTGCCAGCAGTCCCTGGACTAGCCCTGTCACAGATACGCAGTATTTT | TRBJ2-3 | TRBD2 | TRBV28 | -
CSVEGGSYPVEAFF | TGCAGCGTTGAAGGAGGATCATATCCGGTTGAAGCTTTCTTT | TRBJ1-1 | - | TRBV29-1 | -
CAWRVTGGYEQYF | TGTGCCTGGAGGGTGACAGGGGGCTACGAGCAGTACTTC | TRBJ2-7 | TRBD1 | TRBV30 | -